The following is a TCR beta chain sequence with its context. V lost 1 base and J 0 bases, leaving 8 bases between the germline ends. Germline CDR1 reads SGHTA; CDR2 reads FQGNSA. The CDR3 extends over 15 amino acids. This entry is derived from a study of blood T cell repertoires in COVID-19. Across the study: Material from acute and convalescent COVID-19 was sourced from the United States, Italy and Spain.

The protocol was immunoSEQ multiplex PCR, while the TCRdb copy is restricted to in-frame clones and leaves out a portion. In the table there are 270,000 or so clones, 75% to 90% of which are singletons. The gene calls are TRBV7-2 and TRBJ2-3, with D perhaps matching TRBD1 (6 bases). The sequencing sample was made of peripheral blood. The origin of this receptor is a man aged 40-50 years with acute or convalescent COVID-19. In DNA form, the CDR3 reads TGTGCCAGCAGCTTAGTGGGACAAAGCACAGATACGCAGTATTTT. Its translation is CASSLVGQSTDTQYF.